The next 10 T cell receptor beta chains were all read from a single sample in a study of T cells after yellow fever vaccination. TCRdb redid the calling of the 5' RACE reads with MiXCR, one entry per CDR3 protein. The sample carries approximately 260,000 distinct CDR3 sequences, roughly 13% recorded once. The specimen was CD4+ T cells sorted from PBMCs, collected 45 days after the yellow fever booster vaccination. The receptors stem from a man aged 25-40 years who received the YFV17D yellow fever vaccine.

The chain carries TRBV6-5 and TRBJ1-4; D possibly corresponds to TRBD1 (6 bases). Trimming stripped 2 bases from V and 8 bases from J, with 12 bases between. Germline V lookup: CDR1 MNHEY, CDR2 SVGAGI. The CDR3 covers 14 residues. This CDR3 reads CASSYKQGEEKLFF. CDR3 nucleotides: TGTGCCAGCAGTTACAAACAGGGAGAGGAAAAACTGTTTTTT.

In its sample, this clonotype was seen a few times. The V call is TRBV12-3 or TRBV12-4, the J call TRBJ2-7; no reliable D call. This CDR3 comprises 14 residues. V gave up 3 bases and J gave up 2 bases, with 11 bases separating them. This CDR3 reads CASSFQAGPYEQYF. The CDR3 DNA follows: TGTGCCAGCAGTTTTCAGGCCGGGCCCTACGAGCAGTACTTC.

This clonotype was seen repeatedly, ten times or more. The chain couples TRBV20-1 to TRBJ2-3, with 7 positions matching TRBD2. This CDR3 comprises 16 residues. CDR1 is DFQATT and CDR2 is SNEGSKA in the germline V gene (reference sequence). V shed 0 bases, J shed 3 bases, and the junction held 9 bases outside the gene matches. The CDR3 DNA sequence: TGCAGTGCTAGAGATGGTTCGGGACTACTAACAGATACGCAGTATTTT. It specifies CSARDGSGLLTDTQYF.

The chain links TRBV5-1 to TRBJ2-5; 10 bases are shared with TRBD2. Germline CDR1 is SGHRS and CDR2 is YFSETQ. There are 15 residues in the CDR3. V lost 4 bases and J lost 3; bases outside the gene matches: 6. CDR3 in amino acids: CASSVAGTSEETQYF. For the CDR3, the DNA is TGCGCCAGCAGCGTGGCCGGGACTAGCGAAGAGACCCAGTACTTC.

The V call is TRBV4-3, the J call TRBJ2-1, with D unclear. V was trimmed by 0 bases and J by 6 bases, leaving 6 bases between them. The CDR3 totals 13 residues. CDR1 and CDR2 (germline): LGHNA, YSLEER. In DNA form, the CDR3 reads TGCGCCAGCAGCCAAGAAGCGACCAATGAGCAGTTCTTC. Protein product: CASSQEATNEQFF.

This clonotype showed up many times. The CDR3 nucleotides read TGCAGTGCTAGAGATCCGGGAGGGCATCTCAATGAGCAGTTCTTC. This translates into CSARDPGGHLNEQFF. The rearrangement joins TRBV20-1 to TRBJ2-1; 8 nucleotides line up with TRBD2. J was trimmed by 6 bases and V by 0 bases; bases with no gene match: 7. CDR1 and CDR2 (germline): DFQATT, SNEGSKA (reference sequence). The CDR3 runs 15 residues.

CDR3 amino acids: CASSSNQMTSGRQYF. The CDR3 DNA reads as TGTGCCAGCAGCTCAAATCAGATGACTAGCGGGAGACAGTATTTT. This chain links TRBV7-3 with TRBJ2-3; 12 bases are a match to TRBD2. The germline CDR1 and CDR2 sequences are SGHTA and FQGTGA. The CDR3 length is 15 residues. The V segment lost 4 bases and the J segment 12 bases; nucleotides outside the gene matches: 11. Drawing the rest from reference TRBV7-3 and TRBJ2-3, the complete variable domain is GAGVSQTPSNKVTEKGKYVELRCDPISGHTALYWYRQSLGQGPEFLIYFQGTGAADDSGLPNDRFFAVRPEGSVSTLKIQRTERGDSAVYLCASSSNQMTSGRQYFGPGTRLTVL.

In its sample, this clonotype was seen a few times. V gene TRBV18 combines with J gene TRBJ2-1; maybe TRBD1 (5 bases). The germline V gene has CDR1 KGHSH and CDR2 LQKENI. V lost 2 bases and J 6 bases, leaving 14 bases between the germline ends. The CDR3 extends over 15 amino acids. CDR3 sequence: CASSPSNVDINEQFF. The DNA of the CDR3 is TGTGCCAGCTCACCAAGCAACGTGGACATCAATGAGCAGTTCTTC.

This rearrangement joins TRBV24-1 to TRBJ2-6; unclear D gene. CDR1 and CDR2 from the germline V gene are KGHDR and SFDVKD. There are 16 residues in the CDR3. V lost 3 bases and J 0 bases, leaving 8 bases between the germline ends. The CDR3 DNA reads as TGTGCCACCAGTGATAAATCTCGCTCTGGGGCCAACGTCCTGACTTTC. It is translated as CATSDKSRSGANVLTF.

This chain joins TRBV2 and TRBJ2-2; TRBD2 aligns across 7 bases. Trimming at V came to 1 base and at J to 1 base, leaving 3 bases not matched to a gene. There are 16 residues in the CDR3. Germline CDR1 is SNHLY and CDR2 is FYNNEI. This chain's CDR3 is CASSEETSVNTGELFF. The CDR3 DNA reads TGTGCCAGCAGTGAAGAAACTAGCGTGAACACCGGGGAGCTGTTTTTT. The full variable domain, completed using reference TRBV2 and TRBJ2-2, is EPEVTQTPSHQVTQMGQEVILRCVPISNHLYFYWYRQILGQKVEFLVSFYNNEISEKSEIFDDQFSVERPDGSNFTLKIRSTKLEDSAMYFCASSEETSVNTGELFFGEGSRLTVL.